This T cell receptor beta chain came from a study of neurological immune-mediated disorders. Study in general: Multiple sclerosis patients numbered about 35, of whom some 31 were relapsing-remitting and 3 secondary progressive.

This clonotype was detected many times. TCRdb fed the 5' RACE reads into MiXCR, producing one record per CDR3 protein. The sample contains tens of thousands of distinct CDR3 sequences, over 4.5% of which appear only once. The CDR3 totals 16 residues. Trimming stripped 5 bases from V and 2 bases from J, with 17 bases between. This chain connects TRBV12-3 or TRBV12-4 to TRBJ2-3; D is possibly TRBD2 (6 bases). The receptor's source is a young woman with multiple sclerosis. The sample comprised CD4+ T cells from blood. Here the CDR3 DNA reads TGTGCCAGCAGTCCCCCATTAGCGGAATACACAGATACGCAGTATTTT. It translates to CASSPPLAEYTDTQYF.